The 8 T cell receptor beta chains below were found in one sample sequenced in a study of shared clonotypes between healthy human individuals. Only in-frame clones appear in the TCRdb table, and some are missing; sequencing was by immunoSEQ multiplex PCR. The sample yields about 2.3 million clones, about 90% seen once. The sequencing sample was made of naive CD4+ T cells from PBMCs. This sample's subset: CD45RA+ positively selected. These receptors were taken from a man between 18 and 35 years old in good health. Some clones in this sample may be carry-over from other donors' samples.

This chain joins TRBV4-2 and TRBJ2-1; 7 positions agree with TRBD2. The CDR3 spans 16 residues. Germline V gene lookup returns CDR1 LGHNA and CDR2 YNFKEQ. With V trimmed by 4 bases and J by 5 bases, 11 bases remained unmatched. CDR3 region: CASSRLAGDYNNEQFF. CDR3 in DNA: TGTGCCAGCAGCCGACTTGCGGGGGACTATAACAATGAGCAGTTCTTC.

This chain connects TRBV18 to TRBJ1-4, with D perhaps TRBD1 (6 bases). V shed 5 bases and J shed 6 bases, with 13 bases lying between them. The germline gives CDR1 KGHSH, CDR2 LQKENI. The length of the CDR3 is 14 residues. The DNA of the CDR3 is TGTGCCAGCTCAGCAGGGGTAGGAGATGAAAAACTGTTTTTT. It encodes CASSAGVGDEKLFF.

The CDR3 nucleotides are TGTGCCAGCAGTTTACCGGCCACACGTTACGAGCAGTACTTC. Translation gives CASSLPATRYEQYF. V is TRBV7-9 and J is TRBJ2-7; D not certain. From germline, CDR1 is SEHNR and CDR2 FQNEAQ (reference sequence). The germline V and J ends were trimmed by 6 bases and 4 bases, with 16 bases remaining between them. This CDR3 is 14 amino acids long.

V and J are TRBV28 and TRBJ2-7, with TRBD1 identical over 9 bases. Looked up from germline, CDR1 is MDHEN and CDR2 is SYDVKM. V lost 4 bases to trimming and J lost 2 bases; unmatched junction nucleotides: 18. The CDR3 loop spans 19 amino acids. This chain's CDR3 is CASSSLNLLRQGETYEQYF. In nucleotides, the CDR3 is TGTGCCAGCAGTTCCCTCAACCTACTACGACAGGGGGAAACCTACGAGCAGTACTTC.

This rearrangement joins TRBV13 to TRBJ2-7, with D perhaps TRBD1 (5 bases). This CDR3 contains 15 residues. Germline V gives CDR1 PRHDT, CDR2 FYEKMQ (reference sequence). V lost 3 bases and J lost 2, with 14 bases in between. The CDR3 region is CASSFRQGGTYEQYF. For the CDR3, the DNA is TGTGCCAGCAGCTTCCGCCAGGGTGGGACCTACGAGCAGTACTTC.

V is TRBV28 and J is TRBJ1-1; maybe TRBD1 (5 bases). CDR3 size: 14 residues. Trimming took 6 bases from V and 3 from J, leaving 14 bases between them. Germline assignment: CDR1 MDHEN and CDR2 SYDVKM. The CDR3 region has the DNA TGTGCCAGCAGACCACCGGGACGGGACACTGAAGCTTTCTTT. Protein: CASRPPGRDTEAFF.

This clone was observed a few times. This chain uses TRBV4-3 with TRBJ1-1; no firm D call. The ends were cut back, 3 bases at V and 1 base at J, with 12 bases in the middle. This CDR3 comprises 15 residues. Germline CDR1 is LGHNA and CDR2 is YSLEER. CDR3 region: CASSHLRTANTEAFF. The CDR3 DNA follows: TGCGCCAGCAGCCATCTCAGGACGGCGAACACTGAAGCTTTCTTT.

This chain uses TRBV6-5 with TRBJ2-7; TRBD1 aligns across 8 bases. Looked up from germline, CDR1 is MNHEY and CDR2 is SVGAGI. With V trimmed by 5 bases and J by 2 bases, 8 bases remained unmatched. The CDR3 loop spans 15 amino acids. CDR3: CASSPPGQGTYEQYF. The CDR3 coding sequence is TGTGCCAGCAGTCCCCCCGGACAGGGTACCTACGAGCAGTACTTC.